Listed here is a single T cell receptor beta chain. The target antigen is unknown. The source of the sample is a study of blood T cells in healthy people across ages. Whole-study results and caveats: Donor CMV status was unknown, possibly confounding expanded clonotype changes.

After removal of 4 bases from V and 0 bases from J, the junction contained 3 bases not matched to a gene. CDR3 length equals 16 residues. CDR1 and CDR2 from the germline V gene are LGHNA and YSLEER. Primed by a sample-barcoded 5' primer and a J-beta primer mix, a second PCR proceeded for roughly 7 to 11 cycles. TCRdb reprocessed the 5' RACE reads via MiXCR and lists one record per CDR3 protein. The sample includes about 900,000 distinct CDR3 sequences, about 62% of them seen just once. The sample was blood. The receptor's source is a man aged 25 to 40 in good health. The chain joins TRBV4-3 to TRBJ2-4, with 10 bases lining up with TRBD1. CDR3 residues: CASSPGTGVAKNIQYF. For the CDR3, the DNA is TGCGCCAGCAGCCCTGGGACAGGGGTAGCCAAAAACATTCAGTACTTC.